Following are 30 T cell receptor beta chains from one sample sequenced in a study of shared clonotypes between healthy human individuals (dated by TCRdb to between 2020 and 2021). The method behind the library was the immunoSEQ multiplex PCR assay. In TCRdb, the immuneACCESS table is reduced to in-frame sequences with V and J assigned. These tables do not hold every clone; where another copy was compared, an unresolved V gene accounts for under half, and the others remain unexplained. The sample table records around 510,000 clones; more than 95% of these occur just once. Of the sample, around 0.066% is held by the ten largest clones. The sequencing input was naive CD4+ T cells sorted from blood. The cell subset or site label corresponds to: CD45RA+ positively selected. The receptors originated from a woman in her twenties or thirties in good health.

Of note for this clone: Distinct nucleotide sequences in the sample also encode this CDR3. The J gene is TRBJ2-3, the V gene TRBV4-1; D gene uncertain. Trimming left V 1 base short and J 0 bases short, with 8 bases between. This CDR3 comprises 15 residues. From germline, CDR1 is MGHRA and CDR2 YSYEKL. CDR3 in amino acids: CASSQVGLSTDTQYF. In DNA, the CDR3 is TGCGCCAGCAGCCAAGTTGGTCTGAGCACAGATACGCAGTATTTT.

The rearrangement uses TRBV9 and TRBJ1-4; possible D gene TRBD1, 5 bases. This CDR3 comprises 16 residues. CDR1 is SGDLS, CDR2 YYNGEE, per germline. Trimming took 0 bases from V and 7 from J, leaving 16 bases between them. The CDR3 sequence: CASSVATRGRAEKLFF. The CDR3 DNA reads as TGTGCCAGCAGCGTAGCTACGAGGGGTAGGGCTGAAAAACTGTTTTTT.

This chain uses TRBV11-1 with TRBJ2-7; D is perhaps TRBD1 (5 bases). Trimming removed 2 bases from V and 3 bases from J, with 26 bases in between. The CDR3 loop spans 19 amino acids. The germline CDR1 and CDR2 sequences are SGHAT and FQDESV (reference sequence). CDR3 loop: CASSLKGKIKGAVNYEQYF. DNA of the CDR3: TGTGCCAGCAGCTTAAAGGGTAAAATCAAAGGGGCGGTAAACTACGAGCAGTACTTC.

V usage is TRBV5-1 and J usage is TRBJ2-2; the match to TRBD2 covers 7 bases. The CDR3 covers 16 residues. The germline CDR1 and CDR2 sequences are SGHRS and YFSETQ. V lost 3 bases to trimming and J lost 7 bases; unmatched junction nucleotides: 12. In DNA form, the CDR3 reads TGCGCCAGCAGCTCCCATGCGGGAGCGGTTTTCGGGGAGCTGTTTTTT. This encodes CASSSHAGAVFGELFF.

As DNA, the CDR3 is TGTGCCAGCAGCGAGGGGGGAACCTATGGCTACACCTTC. Protein product: CASSEGGTYGYTF. This chain uses TRBV28 with TRBJ1-2; TRBD1 is a possible D gene (6 bases). This CDR3 region has 13 residues. The germline V and J ends were trimmed by 6 bases and 4 bases, with 12 bases remaining between them. In germline, CDR1 is MDHEN, CDR2 SYDVKM.

The CDR3 region has the DNA TGTGCCAGCAGCACATGGGCGGGACAGGAAGCTGAAAAACTGTTTTTT. This gives the protein CASSTWAGQEAEKLFF. This sequence joins TRBV12-1 and TRBJ1-4; the table's D call of TRBD1 was not tested on the DNA. TRBV12-1 is recorded as a pseudogene. This CDR3 region has 16 residues.

This clone was observed once. This chain links TRBV28 with TRBJ2-7, with D possibly being TRBD1 or TRBD2 (6 bases each). V lost 7 bases and J 5 bases, leaving 18 bases between the germline ends. The CDR3 contains 14 residues. Germline-derived CDR1 and CDR2 are MDHEN and SYDVKM. CDR3 coding DNA: TGTGCCAGCACAGCCGCCCTGGGGGGCGACGAGCAGTACTTC. It yields the protein CASTAALGGDEQYF.

The chain carries TRBV2 and TRBJ2-1; D uncertain. Trimming cost V 2 bases and J 0 bases, with 5 bases left between them. This CDR3 is built from 14 residues. Germline V lookup: CDR1 SNHLY, CDR2 FYNNEI. Written as DNA, the CDR3 is TGTGCCAGCAGTGAACAGAGCTCCTACAATGAGCAGTTCTTC. This translates into CASSEQSSYNEQFF. The entire variable domain, with the rest obtained from reference TRBV2 and TRBJ2-1, is as follows: EPEVTQTPSHQVTQMGQEVILRCVPISNHLYFYWYRQILGQKVEFLVSFYNNEISEKSEIFDDQFSVERPDGSNFTLKIRSTKLEDSAMYFCASSEQSSYNEQFFGPGTRLTVL.

As concerns this clone: One end of the junction is discordant with germline, which a read error may explain. The CDR3 sequence: CASSEFPSGSYNEQFF. The CDR3 DNA follows: TGCGCCAGTAGTGAGTTTCCGAGCGGGAGTTACAATGAGCAGTTCTTC. The chain employs TRBV10-1 and TRBJ2-1, with 8 bases that match TRBD2. This CDR3 contains 16 residues. Germline V gene sequence: CDR1 WNHNN, CDR2 SYGVQD (reference sequence).

The chain uses TRBV28 and TRBJ1-2, with TRBD1 matching over 7 bases. There are 13 residues in the CDR3. V dropped 5 bases and J dropped 8; count of bases not matched to a gene: 8. CDR1 is MDHEN and CDR2 is SYDVKM in the germline V gene. The CDR3 DNA sequence: TGTGCCAGCAGTGCGGACAGGACGAGGGGCTACACCTTC. Residues: CASSADRTRGYTF.

This chain uses TRBV14 with TRBJ2-1; 7 bases align to TRBD2. Germline CDR1 reads SGHDN; CDR2 reads FVKESK. V shed 6 bases and J 4 bases; nucleotides not matched to a gene: 3. The CDR3 runs to 13 residues. The CDR3 loop is CASSRTRYNEQFF. In DNA form, the CDR3 reads TGTGCCAGCAGTCGGACTAGATACAATGAGCAGTTCTTC.

The chain has TRBV28 and TRBJ1-5; the D gene is possibly TRBD1 (5 bases). The germline CDR1 and CDR2 sequences are MDHEN and SYDVKM. Trimming removed 11 bases at V and 2 bases at J, with 10 bases between. The CDR3 spans 12 residues. The CDR3 sequence: CAFGAGNQPQHF. The CDR3 nucleotides are TGTGCCTTCGGGGCAGGCAATCAGCCCCAGCATTTT.

The chain employs TRBV5-1 and TRBJ2-1; D call uncertain. From germline, CDR1 is SGHRS and CDR2 YFSETQ. This CDR3 is built from 16 residues. The ends were cut back, 0 bases at V and 0 bases at J, with 10 bases in the middle. The CDR3 sequence: CASSLAPLSSYNEQFF. In DNA form, the CDR3 reads TGCGCCAGCAGCTTGGCCCCCCTCAGCTCCTACAATGAGCAGTTCTTC.

The chain has TRBV4-2 and TRBJ2-5; D uncertain. CDR1 and CDR2 (germline): LGHNA, YNFKEQ. This CDR3 has 15 residues. V was trimmed by 0 bases and J by 4 bases, leaving 12 bases between them. The CDR3 DNA sequence: TGTGCCAGCAGCCAAGATCTTTGGGCCCGAGAGACCCAGTACTTC. This encodes CASSQDLWARETQYF.

V gene TRBV10-3 combines with J gene TRBJ2-2, with 7 bases fitting TRBD1. Trimming cost V 10 bases and J 1 base; bases outside gene matches: 9. The CDR3 has 15 amino acids. Germline assignment: CDR1 ENHRY and CDR2 SYGVKD. CDR3 protein: CASRDRDLNTGELFF. In DNA form, the CDR3 reads TGTGCCAGCCGGGACAGAGATTTGAACACCGGGGAGCTGTTTTTT.

The CDR3 DNA is TGCGCCAGCGAGCGGGTCGTCTCCTACAATGAGCAGTTCTTC. Its translation: CASERVVSYNEQFF. The gene calls are TRBV4-1 and TRBJ2-1; D perhaps matches TRBD2 (6 bases). This CDR3 has 14 amino acids. The germline CDR1 and CDR2 sequences are MGHRA and YSYEKL. The V end was cut by 8 bases, the J end by 0 bases, with 11 bases between.

The rearrangement uses TRBV10-3 and TRBJ2-1, with 9 bases fitting TRBD2. The V and J ends lost 2 bases and 1 base, in that order; junction bases with no gene match: 9. CDR3 length equals 18 residues. The germline V gene has CDR1 ENHRY and CDR2 SYGVKD. The CDR3 DNA reads as TGTGCCATCAGTGAGCAAAAGATAGCGGGAGCATCCTACAATGAGCAGTTCTTC. It translates to CAISEQKIAGASYNEQFF.

This clone was seen just once. The rearrangement joins TRBV7-8 to TRBJ1-1; tentatively, D is TRBD1 (6 bases). Germline V gives CDR1 SGHVS, CDR2 FQNEAQ. Trimming stripped 5 bases from V and 3 bases from J, with 13 bases between. This CDR3 has 14 residues. CDR3 residues: CASSGRDTHTEAFF. Written as DNA, the CDR3 is TGTGCCAGCAGCGGAAGGGACACCCACACTGAAGCTTTCTTT. The full variable domain, completed using reference TRBV7-8 and TRBJ1-1, is GAGVSQSPRYKVAKRGQDVALRCDPISGHVSLFWYQQALGQGPEFLTYFQNEAQLDKSGLPSDRFFAERPEGSVSTLKIQRTQQEDSAVYLCASSGRDTHTEAFFGQGTRLTVV.

V usage is TRBV27 and J usage is TRBJ1-5; D perhaps matches TRBD1 (5 bases). CDR1 and CDR2 (germline): MNHEY, SMNVEV (reference sequence). The germline V and J ends were trimmed by 6 bases and 3 bases, with 21 bases remaining between them. The CDR3 is made up of 17 amino acids. The DNA of the CDR3 is TGTGCCAGCAGCAGGAGGCCTCAGCGGGGCTCCAATCAGCCCCAGCATTTT. Its translation: CASSRRPQRGSNQPQHF.

The chain recombines TRBV5-4 with TRBJ1-2; D may be TRBD1 (6 bases). Looked up from germline, CDR1 is SGHNT and CDR2 is YYREEE (reference sequence). Trimming removed 5 bases at V and 0 bases at J, with 20 bases between. There are 17 residues in the CDR3. The CDR3 sequence: CASRIGGRTDPNYGYTF. CDR3 DNA: TGTGCCAGCAGGATCGGGGGCCGGACAGACCCTAACTATGGCTACACCTTC.

This chain uses TRBV28 with TRBJ1-5; D possibly corresponds to TRBD1 (5 bases). The germline gives CDR1 MDHEN, CDR2 SYDVKM. CDR3 length: 18 amino acids. The V end lost 1 base, the J end lost 1 base, and 17 bases lay between the germline ends. CDR3: CASSLFELGRRSNQPQHF. Here the CDR3 DNA reads TGTGCCAGCAGTTTATTCGAATTGGGACGGAGGAGCAATCAGCCCCAGCATTTT.

The chain has TRBV28 and TRBJ2-3, with a weak D call TRBD1 (6 bases). Germline V gene sequence: CDR1 MDHEN, CDR2 SYDVKM. CDR3 length: 11 residues. V was pared by 7 bases and J by 5 bases, with 7 bases between. The CDR3 nucleotides are TGTGCCAGCAAGGGGGTAGATACGCAGTATTTT. Its protein product is CASKGVDTQYF.

The chain links TRBV4-1 to TRBJ2-1, with D tentatively TRBD1 or TRBD2 (7 bases each). Per the germline V gene, CDR1 is MGHRA and CDR2 is YSYEKL. This CDR3 comprises 17 residues. V was trimmed by 4 bases and J by 1 base, leaving 17 bases between them. CDR3 protein: CASSPLRGGQSYNEQFF. The CDR3 DNA follows: TGCGCCAGCAGCCCATTACGCGGGGGACAGTCCTACAATGAGCAGTTCTTC.

This sequence joins TRBV10-2 and TRBJ2-5; tentatively, D is TRBD1 (6 bases). The CDR3 is made up of 14 amino acids. Germline V gives CDR1 WSHSY, CDR2 SAAADI. Trimming cost V 6 bases and J 5 bases, with 16 bases left between them. CDR3 nucleotides: TGCGCCAGCAGCGAGCAGGGGAACTTGGAGACCCAGTACTTC. As protein: CASSEQGNLETQYF.

This clone showed up just once. The chain recombines TRBV19 with TRBJ1-4; TRBD1 is a possible D gene (6 bases). The CDR3 extends over 11 amino acids. With 10 bases removed from V and 10 bases from J, the gap between germline ends came to 13 bases. CDR1 and CDR2 from the germline V gene are LNHDA and SQIVND (reference sequence). The CDR3: CATGVKRKLFF. CDR3 nucleotide sequence: TGTGCCACAGGGGTTAAACGAAAACTGTTTTTT.

This chain links TRBV15 with TRBJ2-3, with TRBD2 matching 7 bases. With V trimmed by 1 base and J by 4 bases, 5 bases remained unmatched. Looked up from germline, CDR1 is LNHNV and CDR2 is YYDKDF (reference sequence). The CDR3 loop spans 15 amino acids. CDR3 nucleotides: TGTGCCACCAGCAGAGTTGGGGGAGGGGCAGATACGCAGTATTTT. Translating it yields CATSRVGGGADTQYF.

The CDR3 bases are TGCGCCAGCAGCCCTCATTTAGCGGGAGTAAGTCCCCGGACAGATACGCAGTATTTT. Encoded protein: CASSPHLAGVSPRTDTQYF. The genes are TRBV5-1 and TRBJ2-3, with 9 bases that match TRBD2. J was trimmed by 3 bases and V by 4 bases; bases with no gene match: 18. The CDR3 length is 19 residues. The germline gives CDR1 SGHRS, CDR2 YFSETQ.

On this clone: Other DNA sequences in the sample encode the same CDR3. V usage is TRBV25-1 and J usage is TRBJ2-7; D not resolved. V lost 3 bases to trimming and J lost 3 bases, with 9 bases between them. The germline gives CDR1 MGHDK, CDR2 SYGVNS. The CDR3 covers 13 residues. This CDR3 reads CASSDTNVYEQYF. CDR3 nucleotide sequence: TGTGCCAGCAGTGACACCAACGTCTACGAGCAGTACTTC.

The V gene is TRBV29-1, the J gene TRBJ2-5, with D perhaps TRBD1 or TRBD2 (5 bases each). The J call may be faulty, since TRBJ2-7 better matches the DNA end. The length of the CDR3 is 13 residues. Per the germline V gene, CDR1 is SQVTM and CDR2 is ANQGSEA. DNA for the CDR3: TGCAGCGTTGCGGGGTTCGGGGCTGGCGAGCAGTACTTC. Amino acid sequence: CSVAGFGAGEQYF.

The chain combines TRBV7-9 with TRBJ1-1; TRBD1 matches at 10 bases. The CDR3 has 16 amino acids. Trimming removed 5 bases from V and 7 bases from J; junction bases left unmatched: 13. Germline V lookup: CDR1 SEHNR, CDR2 FQNEAQ (reference sequence). CDR3 loop: CASSHSGQGRIGEAFF. DNA of the CDR3: TGTGCCAGCAGCCACTCGGGACAGGGGCGGATCGGTGAAGCTTTCTTT.